This is a list of T cell receptor beta chains from one sample in a study of T cell repertoires in cytomegalovirus infection. The antigens of these receptors remain unknown. TCRdb used MiXCR to reprocess the reads, holding one entry per CDR3 protein. The sample yields 650,000 to 900,000 distinct CDR3 sequences, roughly 28% seen once. This specimen was cultured CD8+ T cells from PBMCs, taken from culture after CMV antigen stimulation. The source of these receptors is a human donor in good health (CMV status not recorded). Some clones in this sample may be carry-over from other donors' samples. Both conserved end residues are part of each CDR3. Each record gives: D gene, V gene, clone size, J gene, CDR3 DNA, CDR3 protein. The D gene is left open where the match is weak. A clone size is listed for some rows: how often the clone was seen (once, few, many), or a class if it is expanded.

D gene: TRBD1; V gene: TRBV7-9; clone size: -; J gene: TRBJ2-5; CDR3 DNA: TGTGCCAGCAGCAAAACAGGGGGTACAGAGACCCAGTACTTC; CDR3 protein: CASSKTGGTETQYF
D gene: -; V gene: TRBV6-2/TRBV6-3; clone size: -; J gene: TRBJ1-5; CDR3 DNA: TGTGCCAGCAGTTACGAACAGGGCCGTCAGCCCCAGCATTTT; CDR3 protein: CASSYEQGRQPQHF
D gene: -; V gene: TRBV4-3; clone size: few; J gene: TRBJ1-5; CDR3 DNA: TGCGCCAGCAGCCAAGAGGCAACTAGCAATCAGCCCCAGCATTTT; CDR3 protein: CASSQEATSNQPQHF
D gene: -; V gene: TRBV19; clone size: -; J gene: TRBJ1-1; CDR3 DNA: TGTGCCAGTACCTTCGACATCCTAAACACTGAAGCTTTCTTT; CDR3 protein: CASTFDILNTEAFF
D gene: TRBD2; V gene: TRBV6-2/TRBV6-3; clone size: few; J gene: TRBJ2-1; CDR3 DNA: TGTGCCAGCAGTTACTCACTAGCGAAGGCCGATGAGCAGTTCTTC; CDR3 protein: CASSYSLAKADEQFF
D gene: -; V gene: TRBV7-9; clone size: few; J gene: TRBJ2-5; CDR3 DNA: TGTGCCAGCAGCCCAACTCGGCAGATTTTGGAGACCCAGTACTTC; CDR3 protein: CASSPTRQILETQYF
D gene: -; V gene: TRBV25-1; clone size: once; J gene: TRBJ1-4; CDR3 DNA: TGTGCCAGCAGTGGTGTAGAGGGGAAATCTGGAACTAATGAAAAACTGTTTTTT; CDR3 protein: CASSGVEGKSGTNEKLFF
D gene: -; V gene: TRBV7-9; clone size: many; J gene: TRBJ1-5; CDR3 DNA: TGTGCCAGCAGCTTAGCCGGTAGCAATCAGCCCCAGCATTTT; CDR3 protein: CASSLAGSNQPQHF
D gene: -; V gene: TRBV7-8; clone size: many; J gene: TRBJ1-5; CDR3 DNA: TGTGCCAGCAGCACCACCACGACATGGACCAAAGAGAGCAATCAGCCCCAGCATTTT; CDR3 protein: CASSTTTTWTKESNQPQHF
D gene: -; V gene: TRBV7-9; clone size: few; J gene: TRBJ1-5; CDR3 DNA: TGTGCCAGCAGCCCGCCGGGGCTCAACAATCAGCCCCAGCATTTT; CDR3 protein: CASSPPGLNNQPQHF
D gene: -; V gene: TRBV7-9; clone size: few; J gene: TRBJ1-1; CDR3 DNA: TGTGCCAGCAGAGCTGGCATGAACACTGAAGCTTTCTTT; CDR3 protein: CASRAGMNTEAFF
D gene: -; V gene: TRBV19; clone size: -; J gene: TRBJ2-5; CDR3 DNA: TGTGCCAGTAGTTCGGCGTCCGAGACCCAGTACTTC; CDR3 protein: CASSSASETQYF
D gene: TRBD1; V gene: TRBV5-4; clone size: -; J gene: TRBJ2-7; CDR3 DNA: TGTGCCAGCAGCTTAATGACAGGGGGCGGATACGAGCAGTACTTC; CDR3 protein: CASSLMTGGGYEQYF
D gene: -; V gene: TRBV6-1; clone size: few; J gene: TRBJ2-3; CDR3 DNA: TGTGCCAGCAGTGTCAAAGTCCGGCCAGATACGCAGTATTTT; CDR3 protein: CASSVKVRPDTQYF
D gene: -; V gene: TRBV12-3/TRBV12-4; clone size: -; J gene: TRBJ1-1; CDR3 DNA: TGTGCCAGCAGCCGGACGGAGGTAATGAACACTGAAGCTTTCTTT; CDR3 protein: CASSRTEVMNTEAFF
D gene: TRBD1; V gene: TRBV28; clone size: -; J gene: TRBJ2-2; CDR3 DNA: TGTGCCAGCAGTTTATGGGACAGGGGCGCCGGGGAGCTGTTTTTT; CDR3 protein: CASSLWDRGAGELFF
D gene: -; V gene: TRBV5-6; clone size: -; J gene: TRBJ1-1; CDR3 DNA: TGTGCCAGCAGGAGTACAGGGTCCCCTGAAGCTTTCTTT; CDR3 protein: CASRSTGSPEAFF
D gene: TRBD2; V gene: TRBV7-4; clone size: -; J gene: TRBJ2-1; CDR3 DNA: TGTGCCAGCAGCTTATGGGCTAGCGGTTACAATGAGCAGTTCTTC; CDR3 protein: CASSLWASGYNEQFF
D gene: -; V gene: TRBV5-5; clone size: -; J gene: TRBJ2-1; CDR3 DNA: TGTGCCAGCAGCATCCGGACGGACTCCTACAATGAGCAGTTCTTC; CDR3 protein: CASSIRTDSYNEQFF
D gene: -; V gene: TRBV12-3/TRBV12-4; clone size: few; J gene: TRBJ2-7; CDR3 DNA: TGTGCCAGCGGGCAGGGGGGAAACTACGAGCAGTACTTC; CDR3 protein: CASGQGGNYEQYF
D gene: -; V gene: TRBV6-6; clone size: -; J gene: TRBJ2-3; CDR3 DNA: TGTGCCAGCAGTTACGTTCGGGTGGCTGGTACAGATACGCAGTATTTT; CDR3 protein: CASSYVRVAGTDTQYF
D gene: -; V gene: TRBV4-1; clone size: -; J gene: TRBJ1-5; CDR3 DNA: TGCGCCAGCAGCCAAGATCACGGCTACCAGGAGCCCCAGCATTTT; CDR3 protein: CASSQDHGYQEPQHF
D gene: -; V gene: TRBV7-8; clone size: many; J gene: TRBJ2-4; CDR3 DNA: TGTGCCAGCAGCTCCACAGTGGTGGCCAAAAACATTCAGTACTTC; CDR3 protein: CASSSTVVAKNIQYF
D gene: -; V gene: TRBV5-1; clone size: -; J gene: TRBJ1-1; CDR3 DNA: TGCGCCAGCAGCTTGGTACAGCACATGAACACTGAAGCTTTCTTT; CDR3 protein: CASSLVQHMNTEAFF
D gene: TRBD2; V gene: TRBV6-2/TRBV6-3; clone size: -; J gene: TRBJ2-3; CDR3 DNA: TGTGCCAGCAGTTACCGGCTAGCGGGAGATACGCAGTATTTT; CDR3 protein: CASSYRLAGDTQYF
D gene: -; V gene: TRBV4-1; clone size: -; J gene: TRBJ2-5; CDR3 DNA: TGCGCCAGCAGTCCCCCCGGGGTCGGGGTACAAGAGACCCAGTACTTC; CDR3 protein: CASSPPGVGVQETQYF
D gene: TRBD1; V gene: TRBV7-8; clone size: many; J gene: TRBJ1-1; CDR3 DNA: TGTGCCAGCAGCTTCGGGACAGGGGGCGGCACTGAAGCTTTCTTT; CDR3 protein: CASSFGTGGGTEAFF
D gene: -; V gene: TRBV7-9; clone size: -; J gene: TRBJ1-2; CDR3 DNA: TGTGCCAGCAGCGCCGACAAAGGCAGGGGAGCTAACTATGGCTACACCTTC; CDR3 protein: CASSADKGRGANYGYTF